A single sample is the source of the 10 T cell receptor beta chains below, sequenced in a study of radiation and T cells in renal cell carcinoma. Sequenced by immunoSEQ multiplex PCR; TCRdb stores in-frame clones only, minus some. The sample gives about 130,000 clones, around 83% of which show up once; less than 3.5% is in the top ten. Described time point: baseline pretreatment blood. The treatment is: 15 Gy SBRT to primary tumor, nephrectomy 4 weeks later. The starting material was blood, obtained from a patient whose treatment included radiotherapy and nephrectomy. These receptors came from a woman aged 60-70 years with renal cell carcinoma.

This chain connects TRBV10-2 to TRBJ1-3, with unresolved D. The V gene's germline CDR1 is WSHSY and CDR2 SAAADI. Trimming cost V 3 bases and J 4 bases, with 19 bases left between them. There are 17 residues in the CDR3. The CDR3 protein is CASSETGISLGGNTIYF. CDR3 in DNA: TGCGCCAGCAGTGAAACGGGGATCTCCCTGGGAGGAAACACCATATATTTT.

V is TRBV19 and J is TRBJ2-7; D perhaps matches TRBD1 (5 bases). Germline V gene lookup returns CDR1 LNHDA and CDR2 SQIVND (reference sequence). The CDR3 totals 13 residues. The V end was cut by 4 bases, the J end by 6 bases, with 13 bases between. Written as DNA, the CDR3 is TGTGCCAGTAGTAGTGGACACACCCTCGAGCAGTACTTC. It is translated as CASSSGHTLEQYF.

V gene TRBV6-1 combines with J gene TRBJ2-2, with a possible D match to TRBD1 (6 bases). The V end lost 5 bases, the J end lost 1 base, and 11 bases lay between the germline ends. CDR1 MNHNS and CDR2 SASEGT come from the germline V gene. The CDR3 has 15 amino acids. The CDR3 DNA follows: TGTGCCAGCAGTTCCCGGGACAAGAACACCGGGGAGCTGTTTTTT. It yields the protein CASSSRDKNTGELFF.

This clone occurred once. The CDR3 region is CASSEASYYGYTF. The CDR3 nucleotides are TGTGCCAGCAGTGAAGCGTCCTACTATGGCTACACCTTC. The chain employs TRBV6-1 and TRBJ1-2, with no clear D. V was trimmed by 0 bases and J by 3 bases, leaving 5 bases between them. This CDR3 is built from 13 residues. Germline CDR1 MNHNS, CDR2 SASEGT.

The chain recombines TRBV30 with TRBJ2-7; TRBD1 matches 9 bases. V shed 0 bases, J shed 5 bases, and the junction held 2 bases outside the gene matches. The CDR3 has 13 amino acids. CDR1 is GTSNPN, CDR2 SVGIG, per germline (reference sequence). This CDR3 reads CAWSVRTGDEQYF. The CDR3 bases are TGTGCCTGGAGTGTGCGGACAGGGGACGAGCAGTACTTC.

V usage is TRBV7-9 and J usage is TRBJ1-5; possibly TRBD1 for D (6 bases). V lost 5 bases and J 2 bases, leaving 13 bases between the germline ends. Germline lookup yields CDR1 SEHNR and CDR2 FQNEAQ (reference sequence). This CDR3 has 15 residues. The CDR3 protein is CASSPSSGGNQPQHF. Here the CDR3 DNA reads TGTGCCAGCAGCCCTAGTTCAGGGGGCAATCAGCCCCAGCATTTT. Variable domain in full (rest from reference TRBV7-9 and TRBJ1-5): DTGVSQNPRHKITKRGQNVTFRCDPISEHNRLYWYRQTLGQGPEFLTYFQNEAQLEKSRLLSDRFSAERPKGSFSTLEIQRTEQGDSAMYLCASSPSSGGNQPQHFGDGTRLSIL.

This clone has a single count. The V call is TRBV6-5, the J call TRBJ1-2, with 7 bases that match TRBD1. J lost 2 bases, V lost 6 bases, and 3 bases had no gene match. The CDR3 has 13 amino acids. Germline V lookup: CDR1 MNHEY, CDR2 SVGAGI. CDR3 in amino acids: CASSRDRNYGYTF. The CDR3 DNA follows: TGTGCCAGCAGCCGGGACAGAAACTATGGCTACACCTTC.

The chain couples TRBV29-1 to TRBJ2-1; 9 nucleotides match TRBD1. Germline V CDR1 and CDR2: SQVTM, ANQGSEA. Germline trimming cut 6 bases from V and 8 bases from J; bases unmatched to any gene: 11. This CDR3 is built from 14 residues. The CDR3, as DNA: TGCAGCGTCCCAACAGGGGGCGAACTATATGAGCAGTTCTTC. Translation: CSVPTGGELYEQFF.

The chain uses TRBV29-1 and TRBJ1-1; TRBD1 agrees at 9 bases. CDR3 size: 15 residues. Germline V gene lookup returns CDR1 SQVTM and CDR2 ANQGSEA. The J segment lost 4 bases and the V segment lost 6 bases, leaving 12 bases of the junction unmatched. CDR3 amino acids: CSVYFPGQGSTEAFF. The CDR3 DNA reads TGCAGCGTGTATTTCCCGGGACAGGGCTCCACTGAAGCTTTCTTT.

The V and J genes are TRBV19 and TRBJ2-1; 10 bases fit TRBD2. The V segment lost 5 bases and the J segment 5 bases; nucleotides outside the gene matches: 3. Germline V CDR1 and CDR2: LNHDA, SQIVND (reference sequence). The CDR3 is made up of 14 amino acids. As DNA, the CDR3 is TGTGCCAGTAGTCCCGGACTAGCGGACAATGAGCAGTTCTTC. Encoded protein: CASSPGLADNEQFF.